This TCR beta chain was sequenced for a study of early T cells in non-severe SARS-CoV-2 infection. This clonotype was detected ten times or more. The antigen is undetermined. Germline V CDR1 and CDR2: LGHNA, YSLEER. The CDR3 contains 19 residues. V was pared by 8 bases and J by 3 bases, with 19 bases of the junction left unmatched. Study-level findings and limits: VDJdb-based matching was biased toward anti-spike CD8 responses and missed private and CD4 specificities.

In the library, individual cDNA molecules carried attached unique molecular identifiers. TCRdb recomputed calls from the 5' RACE reads with MiXCR, one row per CDR3 protein. The table records approximately 83,000 distinct CDR3 sequences, more than 13% of them present only once. This chain joins TRBV4-3 and TRBJ2-3; 11 nucleotides line up with TRBD2. The sample taken for sequencing was whole blood. This receptor was taken from an adult who was a healthcare worker with PCR-confirmed SARS-CoV-2 infection or an uninfected control (not recorded which). This chain's CDR3 is CASPPQTSGAQPGTDTQYF. DNA of the CDR3: TGCGCCAGCCCCCCTCAGACTAGCGGGGCCCAACCGGGGACAGATACGCAGTATTTT.